This T cell receptor beta chain derives from a study of blood T cell repertoires in COVID-19. Trimming cost V 0 bases and J 5 bases, with 10 bases left between them. The CDR3 covers 13 residues. Germline lookup yields CDR1 GTSNPN and CDR2 SVGIG (reference sequence). Assay used: immunoSEQ multiplex PCR; TCRdb lists only in-frame clones, some missing. Of over 110,000 clones listed, about 87% were seen once; the top ten hold around 26%. This TCR came from a human donor in a cohort sampled during active COVID-19. J is TRBJ1-1 and V is TRBV30; tentative D call: TRBD1 (6 bases). The specimen sequenced was peripheral blood. CDR3 sequence reads: CAWSVGAGTEAFF. DNA of the CDR3: TGTGCCTGGAGTGTGGGGGCTGGAACTGAAGCTTTCTTT.